The clone carrying this T cell receptor (beta chain) was seen once. The data were taken from a study of blood T cell repertoires in COVID-19. Study-level background: Acute-phase and convalescent COVID-19 samples originated in the United States, Italy and Spain. PBMCs, B-cell-depleted T cells, or T cells provided the cDNA or gDNA that made up the material.

Authors' analysis steps: Amplification with reference gene primers provided the estimates of nucleated cell counts. Clones were read by immunoSEQ multiplex PCR, and TCRdb kept only the in-frame ones, dropping some. That table gives V, J and clone size, and the DNA gave D and trimming. Of around 200,000 clones listed, less than 90% are singletons. V dropped 3 bases and J dropped 2 bases, with 19 bases sitting between them. Germline V gene sequence: CDR1 LNHDA, CDR2 SQIVND (reference sequence). This CDR3 contains 17 residues. This chain connects TRBV19 to TRBJ2-5, with TRBD1 as a possible D gene (6 bases). This receptor was taken from a woman between 50 and 59 years old with acute or convalescent COVID-19. The sample comprised peripheral blood. The CDR3 loop is CASSMGWGLNFQETQYF. The CDR3 DNA sequence: TGTGCCAGTAGTATGGGGTGGGGGCTTAACTTTCAAGAGACCCAGTACTTC.